Below are 21 T cell receptor beta chains sequenced from a single sample in a study of vaccination effects on CD4 cells after COVID-19. Repertoires were generated with immunoSEQ multiplex PCR, while TCRdb's copy carries only in-frame clones and drops some. The repertoire holds 35,000 to 40,000 clones, with less than 70% as singletons. The antigens of these receptors remain unknown. Peptide-pool stimulation followed by sequencing identified expanded antigen-specific CD4+ clonotypes in the ViraFEST assay. With approximately 9 days of culture completed, CD4+ T cells were isolated. The healthy vaccine recipients, who had no prior SARS-CoV-2 infection, showed negative nucleocapsid antibodies. The starting material was CD4+ T cells from PBMCs cultured with HCoV-OC43 spike peptides, obtained before COVID-19 vaccination. This sample's subset: HCoV-OC43 spike overlapping peptide pool stimulation. Every receptor here comes from a human donor who received a COVID-19 vaccine.

The chain couples TRBV5-1 to TRBJ1-2; TRBD1 agrees at 10 bases. This CDR3 is 15 amino acids long. V trimming: 4 bases; J trimming: 2 bases; junction bases outside the gene matches: 5. The germline V gene encodes CDR1 SGHRS and CDR2 YFSETQ. CDR3 bases: TGCGCCAGCAGCCAGGGACAGGGGAAGAACTATGGCTACACCTTC. Protein sequence: CASSQGQGKNYGYTF.

This clone was observed a handful of times. In DNA form, the CDR3 reads TGTGCCAGCAGTCCCTTTCTCGAGCAGTACTTC. Translated, it gives CASSPFLEQYF. The rearrangement joins TRBV6-2 or TRBV6-3 to TRBJ2-7; D call uncertain. The V and J ends lost 5 bases and 6 bases respectively, with 8 bases between them. This CDR3 is built from 11 residues. The V gene's germline CDR1 is MNHEY and CDR2 SVGEGT.

This chain connects TRBV19 to TRBJ1-2, with D possibly TRBD1 on 5 matching bases. CDR1 and CDR2 (germline): LNHDA, SQIVND (reference sequence). V shed 5 bases and J shed 12 bases, with 19 bases lying between them. CDR3 length: 13 residues. CDR3 amino acids: CASSPRPTEGHTF. The CDR3 region has the DNA TGTGCCAGTAGTCCCCGCCCCACCGAGGGGCACACCTTC.

DNA of the CDR3: TGTGCCAGCAGTCCAGGGACACCGAACACCGGGGAGCTGTTTTTT. This encodes CASSPGTPNTGELFF. The chain has TRBV6-5 and TRBJ2-2; D may be TRBD1 (6 bases). Germline lookup yields CDR1 MNHEY and CDR2 SVGAGI. Trimming removed 5 bases at V and 0 bases at J, with 10 bases between. The CDR3 runs to 15 residues.

The chain links TRBV10-3 to TRBJ1-4; maybe TRBD1 (5 bases). Trimming stripped 2 bases from V and 5 bases from J, with 18 bases between. Germline CDR1 is ENHRY and CDR2 is SYGVKD. CDR3 length: 17 amino acids. CDR3 sequence reads: CAISEIPGRVENEKLFF. The CDR3, as DNA: TGTGCCATCAGTGAGATCCCAGGGAGGGTGGAAAATGAAAAACTGTTTTTT.

The chain combines TRBV7-9 with TRBJ1-1, with D unclear. Trimming removed 1 base at V and 10 bases at J, with 16 bases between. This CDR3 is 14 amino acids long. Germline values: CDR1 SEHNR, CDR2 FQNEAQ (reference sequence). The CDR3 is CASSLVGGEGAAFF. In DNA form, the CDR3 reads TGTGCCAGCAGCTTAGTCGGCGGCGAGGGTGCAGCTTTCTTT.

The rearrangement joins TRBV6-5 to TRBJ2-6; no definite D call. This CDR3 is built from 15 residues. Germline-derived CDR1 and CDR2 are MNHEY and SVGAGI. The V and J ends lost 7 bases and 0 bases respectively, with 10 bases between them. Here the CDR3 reads CASMDVSSGANVLTF. DNA for the CDR3: TGTGCCAGCATGGATGTCAGCTCTGGGGCCAACGTCCTGACTTTC.

The V and J genes are TRBV5-1 and TRBJ2-7; D is uncertain. CDR3 size: 15 residues. Germline lookup yields CDR1 SGHRS and CDR2 YFSETQ. Deletions cut 0 bases from V and 0 bases from J, with 10 bases between. The CDR3 protein is CASSLVGEPSYEQYF. DNA for the CDR3: TGCGCCAGCAGCTTGGTCGGAGAGCCCTCCTACGAGCAGTACTTC. Filled out from reference TRBV5-1 and TRBJ2-7, the complete variable domain reads KAGVTQTPRYLIKTRGQQVTLSCSPISGHRSVSWYQQTPGQGLQFLFEYFSETQRNKGNFPGRFSGRQFSNSRSEMNVSTLELGDSALYLCASSLVGEPSYEQYFGPGTRLTVT.

This sequence joins TRBV10-2 and TRBJ1-3; 7 positions agree with TRBD1. The CDR3 is 17 amino acids. The V gene's germline CDR1 is WSHSY and CDR2 SAAADI. Unmatched junction bases numbered 12, after V lost 4 bases and J lost 3 bases. DNA for the CDR3: TGCGCCAGCAGTGTTAGGGACAGTTACCTGGATGGAAACACCATATATTTT. This codes for CASSVRDSYLDGNTIYF.

The rearrangement links TRBV27 to TRBJ2-2; 8 bases align to TRBD1. Germline CDR1 is MNHEY and CDR2 is SMNVEV (reference sequence). Germline trimming cut 6 bases from V and 5 bases from J; bases unmatched to any gene: 8. The CDR3 extends over 15 amino acids. CDR3 nucleotide sequence: TGTGCCAGCAGCACTGACAGGGGTCATACCGGGGAGCTGTTTTTT. Translation: CASSTDRGHTGELFF.

The chain uses TRBV12-3 or TRBV12-4 and TRBJ2-7, with TRBD1 as a possible D gene (6 bases). The CDR3 length is 13 residues. V was clipped by 2 bases and J by 3 bases, with 8 bases between them. The CDR3 loop reads CASSLRGSYEQYF. In nucleotides, the CDR3 is TGTGCCAGCAGTTTAAGGGGGAGCTACGAGCAGTACTTC.

There are a few counts of this clone. The V and J genes are TRBV27 and TRBJ1-6; D gene uncertain. Germline CDR1 is MNHEY and CDR2 is SMNVEV (reference sequence). Trimming pared 0 bases from V and 6 bases from J, leaving 12 bases between. The CDR3 has 16 residues. The CDR3: CASSLSAVMGNSPLHF. CDR3 sequence (DNA): TGTGCCAGCAGTTTATCGGCAGTCATGGGTAATTCACCCCTCCACTTT.

This clone has a count of ten or more. The chain links TRBV21-1 to TRBJ2-5. TRBV21-1 is a pseudogene. This CDR3 has 13 residues. CDR3 in amino acids: CASSKGEGETQYF. The CDR3 nucleotides are TGTGCCAGCAGCAAGGGGGAAGGAGAGACCCAGTACTTC.

The chain carries TRBV5-4 and TRBJ2-2, with D perhaps matching TRBD2 (6 bases). Trimming left V 3 bases short and J 6 bases short, with 15 bases between. CDR1 SGHNT and CDR2 YYREEE come from the germline V gene (reference sequence). This CDR3 comprises 15 residues. Here the CDR3 reads CASSWGTDNAGELFF. The CDR3 DNA follows: TGTGCCAGCAGCTGGGGGACTGACAATGCCGGGGAGCTGTTTTTT.

This chain uses TRBV3-1 (or the pseudogene TRBV3-2) with TRBJ1-3; the D gene is possibly TRBD1 (5 bases). The germline V and J ends were trimmed by 5 bases and 2 bases, with 13 bases remaining between them. In germline, CDR1 is LGHDT, CDR2 YNNKEL (reference sequence). The CDR3 runs 15 residues. CDR3 residues: CASSITGTAGNTIYF. The CDR3 DNA follows: TGTGCCAGCAGCATAACCGGGACGGCTGGAAACACCATATATTTT.

J is TRBJ2-1 and V is TRBV7-8; 8 bases line up with TRBD1. V dropped 4 bases and J dropped 6; count of bases not matched to a gene: 11. The CDR3 sequence is 16 residues long. Looked up from germline, CDR1 is SGHVS and CDR2 is FQNEAQ. The CDR3 loop is CASSSDREDFLNEQFF. In DNA, the CDR3 is TGTGCCAGCAGCTCGGACAGGGAGGACTTTCTCAATGAGCAGTTCTTC.

The CDR3 region has the DNA TGTGCCAGCAGTTATTGGGAAGGTGGGACAGATACGCAGTATTTT. Translating gives CASSYWEGGTDTQYF. The gene calls are TRBV6-5 and TRBJ2-3; the D is unclear. V was pared by 3 bases and J by 3 bases, with 13 bases between. The V gene's germline CDR1 is MNHEY and CDR2 SVGAGI. The CDR3 is made up of 15 amino acids.

The chain carries TRBV7-2 and TRBJ2-3, with D uncertain. This CDR3 has 13 amino acids. CDR1 SGHTA and CDR2 FQGNSA come from the germline V gene. The V end was cut by 3 bases, the J end by 2 bases, with 6 bases between. The CDR3 here is CASSFGSTDTQYF. CDR3 bases: TGTGCCAGCAGCTTTGGCTCCACAGATACGCAGTATTTT.

V is TRBV5-1 and J is TRBJ2-3; TRBD1 might be the D (5 bases). The CDR3 is 15 amino acids. Germline-derived CDR1 and CDR2 are SGHRS and YFSETQ. Deletions cut 0 bases from V and 2 bases from J, with 10 bases between. CDR3 sequence (DNA): TGCGCCAGCAGCTTGGCGCAGGGCCACACAGATACGCAGTATTTT. Protein product: CASSLAQGHTDTQYF.

This chain connects TRBV9 to TRBJ2-3; the D is unclear. Trimming removed 4 bases at V and 4 bases at J, with 10 bases between. The CDR3 consists of 13 residues. Germline loops: CDR1 SGDLS, CDR2 YYNGEE. CDR3 residues: CASSFQPADTQYF. For the CDR3, the DNA is TGTGCCAGCAGCTTCCAGCCGGCAGATACGCAGTATTTT.

This clone showed up just a few times. This rearrangement joins TRBV11-1 to TRBJ1-4, with D tentatively TRBD1 (5 bases). Germline V CDR1 and CDR2: SGHAT, FQDESV (reference sequence). Trimming removed 5 bases at V and 4 bases at J, with 14 bases between. The CDR3 consists of 15 residues. Here the CDR3 reads CASSRQDTRNEKLFF. The CDR3 DNA is TGTGCCAGCAGCCGCCAGGACACACGTAATGAAAAACTGTTTTTT.